This passage covers 8 T cell receptor beta chains from one sample sequenced in a study of cytomegalovirus exposure and HLA in healthy donors. PCR was performed using 60 Vbeta and 13 Jbeta primers. Some clones are missing from TCRdb's copy, which holds only in-frame ones; the method was immunoSEQ multiplex PCR. The sample lists approximately 140,000 clones; around 72% were seen once. Sequenced sample: PBMCs. These receptors came from a woman between 40 and 55 years old in good health and CMV-seronegative.

This clone was counted a few times. J is TRBJ1-1 and V is TRBV19, with 7 bases matching TRBD1. V trimming: 0 bases; J trimming: 5 bases; junction bases outside the gene matches: 6. This CDR3 has 15 residues. Germline V CDR1 and CDR2: LNHDA, SQIVND (reference sequence). CDR3 DNA sequence: TGTGCCAGTAGTATAGATCAGAGGGGGCGAACTGAAGCTTTCTTT. It is translated as CASSIDQRGRTEAFF.

The V and J genes are TRBV4-1 and TRBJ2-5, with a weak D call TRBD2 (7 bases). This CDR3 region has 17 residues. Trimming pared 1 base from V and 2 bases from J, leaving 17 bases between. CDR1 is MGHRA, CDR2 YSYEKL, per germline. The CDR3 nucleotides are TGCGCCAGCAGCCAAGTGGGGGGGGCGATCCCTCAAGAGACCCAGTACTTC. Its translation is CASSQVGGAIPQETQYF.

V is TRBV6-6 and J is TRBJ2-5; D remains ambiguous. Germline V gives CDR1 MNHNY, CDR2 SVGAGI (reference sequence). The V and J ends lost 0 bases and 1 base respectively, with 6 bases between them. The CDR3 loop spans 14 amino acids. The CDR3 loop reads CASSYSKAQETQYF. The CDR3 DNA reads as TGTGCCAGCAGTTACTCGAAAGCCCAAGAGACCCAGTACTTC.

This chain links TRBV7-8 with TRBJ2-5, with 8 bases identical to TRBD2. This CDR3 has 16 residues. In germline, CDR1 is SGHVS, CDR2 FQNEAQ. V lost 1 base, J lost 2 bases, and 6 bases stayed unmatched. The CDR3 DNA sequence: TGTGCCAGCAGCTTAGGAAGCGGGGGTACTCAAGAGACCCAGTACTTC. It encodes CASSLGSGGTQETQYF.

The sample holds a few counts of this clone. The chain employs TRBV5-1 and TRBJ2-3; 10 bases agree with TRBD2. This CDR3 is built from 19 residues. Unmatched junction bases numbered 21, after V lost 5 bases and J lost 6 bases. CDR1 and CDR2 from the germline V gene are SGHRS and YFSETQ. CDR3 DNA: TGCGCCAGCAGGTCTAGGCCAGCGGGGGGGCCAACAGGGGCTGATACGCAGTATTTT. Amino acids: CASRSRPAGGPTGADTQYF.

CDR3 loop: CASSWTGGYNEQFF. CDR3 coding DNA: TGTGCCAGCAGTTGGACAGGGGGCTACAATGAGCAGTTCTTC. The chain carries TRBV6-6 and TRBJ2-1; TRBD1 matches at 10 bases. Germline V gene lookup returns CDR1 MNHNY and CDR2 SVGAGI (reference sequence). This CDR3 contains 14 residues. Trimming cost V 4 bases and J 3 bases; bases outside gene matches: 0.

V and J are TRBV20-1 and TRBJ2-3, with D perhaps matching TRBD1 (5 bases). The germline V and J ends were trimmed by 7 bases and 6 bases, with 8 bases remaining between them. This CDR3 comprises 10 residues. The V gene's germline CDR1 is DFQATT and CDR2 SNEGSKA (reference sequence). The CDR3 here is CSGAGDTQYF. As DNA, the CDR3 is TGCAGTGGGGCAGGGGATACGCAGTATTTT.

The chain recombines TRBV10-3 with TRBJ2-7, with D perhaps TRBD1 (6 bases). Per germline, CDR1 ENHRY and CDR2 SYGVKD. The CDR3 runs to 14 residues. V lost 2 bases, J lost 0 bases, and 8 bases lay in between. The CDR3 loop reads CAISEPRGSYEQYF. The CDR3 coding sequence is TGTGCCATCAGTGAGCCCAGGGGCTCCTACGAGCAGTACTTC.